This T cell receptor (beta chain) was obtained from a study of cytomegalovirus exposure and HLA in healthy donors. Losses at the gene ends were 5 bases for V and 8 bases for J; bases not matched to a gene: 9. The length of the CDR3 is 13 residues. CDR1 is SGHKS, CDR2 YYEKEE, per germline (reference sequence). Vbeta (60) and Jbeta (13) primers were used in the PCR. The method was immunoSEQ multiplex PCR; TCRdb's version includes in-frame clones alone and lacks a portion of them. The repertoire includes approximately 250,000 clones, around 80% of them detected once, and about 0.5% sits in the top ten. Study results and caveats: Previous analysis showed most TCR beta V segments were productive about 87% or about 30% of the time. The study designated over 150 TCR beta chains cytomegalovirus-associated. In a later analysis, most CMV-associated TCR beta chains appeared HLA-restricted.

This clone has a handful of counts. Its antigen is as yet unknown. V usage is TRBV5-5 and J usage is TRBJ1-2; 7 positions agree with TRBD1. The sequencing input was PBMCs. This TCR was recovered from a boy aged 10-17 years in good health and CMV-seronegative. The CDR3 sequence is CASSRQGTGGYTF. In DNA, the CDR3 is TGTGCCAGCAGTCGACAGGGAACCGGAGGCTACACCTTC. Complete variable domain (other parts from reference TRBV5-5 and TRBJ1-2): DAGVTQSPTHLIKTRGQQVTLRCSPISGHKSVSWYQQVLGQGPQFIFQYYEKEERGRGNFPDRFSARQFPNYSSELNVNALLLGDSALYLCASSRQGTGGYTFGSGTRLTVV.